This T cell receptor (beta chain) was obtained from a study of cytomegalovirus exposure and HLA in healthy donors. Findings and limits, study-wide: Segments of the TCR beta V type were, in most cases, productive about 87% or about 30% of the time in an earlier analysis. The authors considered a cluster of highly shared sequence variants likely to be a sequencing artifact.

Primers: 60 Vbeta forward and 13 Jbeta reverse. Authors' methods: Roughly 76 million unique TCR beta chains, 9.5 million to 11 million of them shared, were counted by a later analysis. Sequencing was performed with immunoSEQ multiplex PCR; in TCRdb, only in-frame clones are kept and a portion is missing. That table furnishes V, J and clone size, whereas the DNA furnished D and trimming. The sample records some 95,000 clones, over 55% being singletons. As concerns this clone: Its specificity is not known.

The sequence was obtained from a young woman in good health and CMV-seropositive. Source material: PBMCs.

For the CDR3, the DNA is TGTGCCAGCAGTGAAGCGGGAGCAGCTGAGCAGTTCTTC. Translation: CASSEAGAAEQFF. The chain recombines TRBV6-1 with TRBJ2-1; D is possibly TRBD2 (5 bases). The CDR3 totals 13 residues. Germline V lookup: CDR1 MNHNS, CDR2 SASEGT. Deletions cut 0 bases from V and 9 bases from J, with 9 bases between.